Here is one TCR beta chain with its context. The target antigen is unknown. Profiled with immunoSEQ multiplex PCR; TCRdb holds only in-frame clones, not every one. The table shows tens of thousands of clones, with roughly 85% occurring only once. The source of the sample is a study of T cell responses to AZD1222 COVID-19 vaccine. As for the study in general: Whether given at about 4 or about 12 weeks, second doses were pooled. Regarding the study as a whole: Every sample of the repertoires postdated the peak T cell response. Of spike-specific TCRs, nearly half reportedly target regions left unmutated in variants. It should be noted that donors were predominantly white British and more often female, and clonal diversity was possibly underestimated.

The ends lost 4 bases at V and 5 bases at J; junction bases unmatched: 13. Germline loops: CDR1 SGHDT, CDR2 YYEEEE. This CDR3 is 16 amino acids long. The chain links TRBV5-6 to TRBJ2-7; TRBD2 agrees at 9 bases. The TCR was taken from an adult in good health. Sequencing used peripheral blood, obtained on day 0 of AZD1222 vaccination. The CDR3 here is CASSAEVAGAVHEQYF. The DNA of the CDR3 is TGTGCCAGCAGCGCCGAGGTAGCGGGGGCCGTCCACGAGCAGTACTTC.